Shown below are 27 T cell receptor beta chains from a single sample sequenced in a study of T cells in Graves' hyperthyroidism and ophthalmopathy. Amplification yielded TCR beta CDR3 regions, with RNA transcripts as the source. A first-round RT-PCR of the TCR CDR3 used the HTBI primer set. TCRdb reprocessed the multiplex PCR reads via MiXCR and lists one record per CDR3 protein. The sample holds 250,000 or so distinct CDR3 sequences, around 15% seen once. Material: blood. The source is a woman aged 45 to 65 with Graves' hyperthyroidism that later progressed to Graves' ophthalmopathy.

This clonotype was seen at least ten times. Written as DNA, the CDR3 is TGTGCCTGGAGGCGCGGGAGGGACTCGCACACCGGGGAGCTGTTTTTT. Protein: CAWRRGRDSHTGELFF. The V and J genes are TRBV30 and TRBJ2-2; 9 bases agree with TRBD2. The V and J ends lost 3 bases and 3 bases, in that order; junction bases with no gene match: 8. The germline gives CDR1 GTSNPN, CDR2 SVGIG (reference sequence). This CDR3 spans 16 amino acids.

This clonotype was seen more than once but under ten times. This chain links TRBV20-1 with TRBJ1-2; D remains unclear. The germline V gene has CDR1 DFQATT and CDR2 SNEGSKA (reference sequence). CDR3 size: 9 residues. CDR3 coding DNA: TGCGCGAAAGCCCCTGGCTACACCTTC. This encodes CAKAPGYTF.

The genes are TRBV30 and TRBJ2-6; possibly TRBD1 or TRBD2 for D (5 bases each). V lost 3 bases and J lost 4, with 13 bases in between. The CDR3 is 15 residues long. The germline V gene has CDR1 GTSNPN and CDR2 SVGIG (reference sequence). The CDR3 bases are TGTGCCTGGAGGGGTTGGGGGATGGGGGCCAACGTCCTGACTTTC. This encodes CAWRGWGMGANVLTF.

This clonotype was seen ten or more times. V gene TRBV3-1 combines with J gene TRBJ1-1; unclear D gene. V lost 5 bases and J lost 1, with 11 bases in between. Germline CDR1 reads LGHDT; CDR2 reads YNNKEL (reference sequence). The CDR3 is 14 amino acids. The CDR3 region has the DNA TGTGCCAGCAGCGCCGGGCGAGGGAACACTGAAGCTTTCTTT. Its translation: CASSAGRGNTEAFF.

This clonotype was detected ten times or more. The chain links TRBV12-3 or TRBV12-4 to TRBJ1-4; D perhaps matches TRBD1 (6 bases). The CDR3 runs 15 residues. V was shortened by 5 bases and J by 4 bases, with 14 bases between the two germline ends. This CDR3 is CASSTTGGFNEKLFF. CDR3 DNA sequence: TGTGCCAGCAGTACGACAGGCGGGTTTAATGAAAAACTGTTTTTT.

V is TRBV19 and J is TRBJ1-2; D is undetermined. This CDR3 has 15 residues. Germline V gene lookup returns CDR1 LNHDA and CDR2 SQIVND (reference sequence). Trimming took off 3 bases at V and 3 bases at J, with 14 bases between the two ends. The CDR3 DNA sequence: TGTGCCAGTAGTATGTTTGAGGGCGCTGACTATGGCTACACCTTC. Its translation is CASSMFEGADYGYTF.

There are many counts of this clonotype. CDR3 residues: CASSSHGVVGYGYTF. DNA of the CDR3: TGTGCCAGCAGTTCCCATGGGGTCGTGGGGTATGGCTACACCTTC. The chain recombines TRBV12-3 or TRBV12-4 with TRBJ1-2; D is ambiguous. CDR3 size: 15 residues. The ends were cut back, 4 bases at V and 5 bases at J, with 17 bases in the middle.

This clonotype has a count of ten or more. The chain has TRBV29-1 and TRBJ2-5; TRBD1 agrees at 9 bases. This CDR3 is built from 14 residues. Germline CDR1 SQVTM, CDR2 ANQGSEA. The ends lost 2 bases at V and 5 bases at J; junction bases unmatched: 6. DNA for the CDR3: TGCAGCGTTGAAAGGGACAGGGCTAGGGAGACCCAGTACTTC. This sequence encodes CSVERDRARETQYF.

This clonotype was observed a few times. This chain links TRBV10-2 with TRBJ1-3; D is undetermined. This CDR3 spans 13 amino acids. From germline, CDR1 is WSHSY and CDR2 SAAADI. Trimming left V 6 bases short and J 1 base short, with 7 bases between. The CDR3 DNA reads as TGCGCCAGCAGATGGGCGTCTGGAAACACCATATATTTT. Translation gives CASRWASGNTIYF.

The chain links TRBV7-2 to TRBJ1-1; TRBD1 might be the D (6 bases). Per the germline V gene, CDR1 is SGHTA and CDR2 is FQGNSA. CDR3 size: 14 residues. Trimming shortened V by 2 bases and J by 8 bases, and 15 bases separated the two germline ends. The CDR3 region is CASSLPFGGNEAFF. The CDR3 DNA reads TGTGCCAGCAGCTTACCCTTTGGGGGCAACGAAGCTTTCTTT.

This chain connects TRBV7-2 to TRBJ2-1, with unresolved D. V lost 3 bases and J lost 10, with 10 bases in between. The CDR3 is 12 amino acids. From germline, CDR1 is SGHTA and CDR2 FQGNSA. The CDR3 nucleotides read TGTGCCAGCAGCTTCCCGTTGGGGGAGCAGTTCTTC. Its translation is CASSFPLGEQFF.

This clonotype was detected a few times. The CDR3 here is CASSVGGRSTDTQYF. CDR3 nucleotides: TGTGCCAGCAGCGTTGGAGGGCGCAGCACAGATACGCAGTATTTT. V is TRBV5-6 and J is TRBJ2-3, with D perhaps matching TRBD2 (6 bases). There are 15 residues in the CDR3. V was clipped by 4 bases and J by 0 bases, with 12 bases between them. Germline lookup yields CDR1 SGHDT and CDR2 YYEEEE.

The V gene is TRBV19, the J gene TRBJ1-5; D might be TRBD1 (6 bases). V shed 5 bases and J shed 2 bases, with 19 bases lying between them. Germline lookup yields CDR1 LNHDA and CDR2 SQIVND (reference sequence). The CDR3 sequence is 17 residues long. The chain's CDR3 is CASSPTGYRERNQPQHF. Written as DNA, the CDR3 is TGTGCCAGTAGTCCAACCGGGTACAGGGAACGCAATCAGCCCCAGCATTTT.

This clonotype was found many times. The V call is TRBV27, the J call TRBJ2-5; 12 positions agree with TRBD2. The CDR3 has 16 residues. V trimming: 6 bases; J trimming: 4 bases; junction bases outside the gene matches: 9. Germline CDR1 reads MNHEY; CDR2 reads SMNVEV (reference sequence). This CDR3 reads CASRPQTSGSGETQYF. The CDR3 DNA follows: TGTGCCAGCAGACCCCAGACTAGCGGGAGTGGAGAGACCCAGTACTTC.

In its sample, this clonotype was seen a few times. The rearrangement uses TRBV20-1 and TRBJ1-1; D remains unclear. The CDR3 totals 13 residues. V was pared by 1 base and J by 3 bases, with 9 bases between. The germline V gene encodes CDR1 DFQATT and CDR2 SNEGSKA (reference sequence). The CDR3 loop reads CSARARMDTEAFF. CDR3 nucleotides: TGCAGTGCTAGAGCTAGGATGGACACTGAAGCTTTCTTT.

This clonotype showed up many times. J is TRBJ2-7 and V is TRBV19; the D is unclear. Germline V CDR1 and CDR2: LNHDA, SQIVND (reference sequence). V lost 5 bases and J 1 base, leaving 12 bases between the germline ends. This CDR3 has 14 residues. In DNA, the CDR3 is TGTGCCAGTAGTCTCGGGCTACGATCCTACGAGCAGTACTTC. Translated, it gives CASSLGLRSYEQYF.

A note on this clonotype: A read error may explain this, as a much larger clone is one base away. The chain is built from TRBV20-1 and TRBJ1-1; the D gene is possibly TRBD1 (6 bases). The V and J ends lost 6 bases and 11 bases respectively, with 25 bases between them. CDR3 length equals 14 residues. Germline values: CDR1 DFQATT, CDR2 SNEGSKA (reference sequence). The CDR3 protein is CSARRGIGVVRAFF. The CDR3 coding sequence is TGCAGTGCCAGAAGGGGGATCGGGGTGGTGAGGGCTTTCTTT.

This clonotype was counted ten times or more. The gene calls are TRBV6-1 and TRBJ1-2; 11 bases align to TRBD1. The germline gives CDR1 MNHNS, CDR2 SASEGT. The trim removed 7 bases at V and 4 bases at J, leaving 11 bases unmatched. This CDR3 region has 16 residues. CDR3 sequence: CASKGRDRGSSYGYTF. The CDR3 nucleotides read TGTGCCAGCAAGGGGAGGGACAGGGGGTCGTCCTATGGCTACACCTTC.

This clonotype was seen a handful of times. The chain joins TRBV7-9 to TRBJ2-3; 12 bases match TRBD2. This CDR3 region has 18 residues. Germline V gives CDR1 SEHNR, CDR2 FQNEAQ (reference sequence). J gave up 5 bases and V 5 bases, and 14 bases lay outside the gene matches. CDR3 sequence reads: CASSPGTRLAGDGDTQYF. DNA for the CDR3: TGTGCCAGCAGCCCAGGTACGAGACTAGCGGGAGATGGAGATACGCAGTATTTT.

This clonotype was observed a handful of times. The V and J genes are TRBV6-1 and TRBJ2-2; the match to TRBD2 covers 11 bases. Germline CDR1 is MNHNS and CDR2 is SASEGT. The CDR3 is 16 amino acids. The V and J ends lost 6 bases and 3 bases, in that order; junction bases with no gene match: 6. CDR3 protein: CASSRGLAGYTGELFF. The CDR3 DNA reads as TGTGCCAGCAGCCGAGGACTAGCGGGTTACACCGGGGAGCTGTTTTTT.

This clonotype was seen ten or more times. In DNA form, the CDR3 reads TGTGCCAGCAGTTTCCTCGCGGGGAACACTGAAGCTTTCTTT. It encodes CASSFLAGNTEAFF. The chain uses TRBV27 and TRBJ1-1; no firm D call. The CDR3 length is 14 residues. Germline lookup yields CDR1 MNHEY and CDR2 SMNVEV (reference sequence). Between the trimmed V and J ends, which lost 3 bases and 1 base, there was a span of 9 bases.

This clonotype was seen only a few times. The chain has TRBV5-1 and TRBJ2-1, with TRBD2 as a possible D gene (7 bases). This CDR3 spans 16 amino acids. Germline V gives CDR1 SGHRS, CDR2 YFSETQ. V lost 4 bases and J lost 6, with 20 bases in between. The CDR3 sequence is CASSLLFGGARNEQFF. CDR3 bases: TGCGCCAGCAGCCTCCTCTTTGGGGGGGCCCGCAATGAGCAGTTCTTC.

The rearrangement joins TRBV28 to TRBJ2-5; 10 nucleotides line up with TRBD1. Per the germline V gene, CDR1 is MDHEN and CDR2 is SYDVKM. This CDR3 is built from 13 residues. V lost 6 bases to trimming and J lost 10 bases; unmatched junction nucleotides: 8. CDR3 loop: CASSLGQGRIQYF. The CDR3 region has the DNA TGTGCCAGCAGCCTGGGACAGGGGAGGATCCAGTACTTC.

This rearrangement joins TRBV20-1 to TRBJ2-1; TRBD1 is a possible D gene (6 bases). V shed 5 bases and J shed 7 bases, with 12 bases lying between them. Germline CDR1 is DFQATT and CDR2 is SNEGSKA (reference sequence). There are 12 residues in the CDR3. CDR3 sequence reads: CSAGARGNEQFF. The CDR3, as DNA: TGCAGTGCTGGAGCCAGGGGAAATGAGCAGTTCTTC.

As for this clonotype: Possible read error: a much larger clone is one base away. V and J are TRBV20-1 and TRBJ2-1; TRBD2 aligns across 10 bases. Germline CDR1 reads DFQATT; CDR2 reads SNEGSKA (reference sequence). The CDR3 has 14 residues. The CDR3 reads CSALSGRAHNERFF. CDR3 DNA: TGCAGTGCTTTGAGCGGGAGGGCCCACAATGAGCGGTTCTTC.

This clonotype was seen repeatedly, ten times or more. This rearrangement joins TRBV3-1 to TRBJ2-3; perhaps TRBD2 as D (7 bases). Germline CDR1 and CDR2: LGHDT and YNNKEL (reference sequence). V lost 4 bases to trimming and J lost 5 bases, with 22 bases between them. The CDR3 is made up of 17 amino acids. CDR3 loop: CASSLLGGGSFLDTQYF. CDR3 DNA: TGTGCCAGCAGCCTCCTGGGAGGGGGGAGCTTTTTAGATACGCAGTATTTT.

This clonotype was detected ten times or more. The chain combines TRBV28 with TRBJ2-7, with 7 positions matching TRBD2. Per the germline V gene, CDR1 is MDHEN and CDR2 is SYDVKM. V dropped 4 bases and J dropped 2; count of bases not matched to a gene: 5. The CDR3 totals 14 residues. This CDR3 reads CASSSPGLPYEQYF. CDR3 DNA sequence: TGTGCCAGCAGTTCTCCGGGACTACCCTACGAGCAGTACTTC.